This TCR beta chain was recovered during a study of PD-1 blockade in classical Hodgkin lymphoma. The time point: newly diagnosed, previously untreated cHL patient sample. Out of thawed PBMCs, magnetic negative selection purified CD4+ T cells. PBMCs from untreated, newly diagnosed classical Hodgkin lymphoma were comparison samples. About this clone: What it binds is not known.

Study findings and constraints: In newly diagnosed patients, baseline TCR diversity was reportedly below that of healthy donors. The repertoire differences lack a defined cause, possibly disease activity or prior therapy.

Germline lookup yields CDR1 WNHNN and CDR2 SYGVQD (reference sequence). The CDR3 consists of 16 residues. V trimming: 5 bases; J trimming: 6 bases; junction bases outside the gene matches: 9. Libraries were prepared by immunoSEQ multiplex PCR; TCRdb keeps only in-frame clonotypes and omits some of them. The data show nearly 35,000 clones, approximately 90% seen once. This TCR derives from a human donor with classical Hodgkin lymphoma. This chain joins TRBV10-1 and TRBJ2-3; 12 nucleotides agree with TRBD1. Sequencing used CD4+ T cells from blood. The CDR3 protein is CASSPGDRGLLDTQYF. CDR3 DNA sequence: TGCGCCAGCAGTCCAGGGGACAGGGGGCTTTTGGATACGCAGTATTTT.